These 5 T cell receptor beta chains were sequenced from one sample in a study of CD8 T cells in Susac syndrome (dated by TCRdb to about 2019). Libraries were prepared through the immunoSEQ multiplex PCR assay. RNA was extracted using the RNeasy kit, and roughly 0.45 to 1 microgram was reverse transcribed with random hexamers. Clones were called with MiXCR by TCRdb after fastp trimmed the public reads at Q25, and only in-frame beta chains were retained. Each CDR3 protein appears once, grouped with its most common genes and DNA. The table for this sample lists 140,000 or so distinct CDR3 sequences; approximately 94% of them were counted only once. The ten biggest clones cover 0.075% to 0.09% of the sample. The sample consisted of CD4+ T cells from PBMCs. Receptors originate from a human donor with Susac syndrome.

The V and J genes are TRBV15 and TRBJ2-1, with D uncertain. The CDR3 runs 15 residues. The germline V gene has CDR1 LNHNV and CDR2 YYDKDF (reference sequence). Trimming shortened V by 1 base and J by 0 bases, and 7 bases separated the two germline ends. The CDR3 here is CATSRGGSSYNEQFF. The CDR3 coding sequence is TGTGCCACCAGCAGAGGCGGAAGCTCCTACAATGAGCAGTTCTTC.

The rearrangement links TRBV2 to TRBJ1-2; no reliable D call. Germline V gene data show CDR1 as SNHLY and CDR2 as FYNNEI. The ends were cut back, 3 bases at V and 6 bases at J, with 17 bases in the middle. CDR3 length: 15 residues. CDR3 DNA: TGTGCCAGCAGTGAGTGGGATTCCTCAAACGATGGCTACACCTTC. Translating it yields CASSEWDSSNDGYTF.

The DNA for the CDR3 is TGCAGTGTTACAGCAGGGAGAGGTAGCAATCAGCCCCAGCATTTT. Translated, it gives CSVTAGRGSNQPQHF. This chain links TRBV20-1 with TRBJ1-5; D might be TRBD1 (5 bases). Germline V CDR1 and CDR2: DFQATT, SNEGSKA (reference sequence). There are 15 residues in the CDR3. V was pared by 7 bases and J by 0 bases, with 16 bases between.

V is TRBV6-5 and J is TRBJ2-7, with D perhaps assigned TRBD1 or TRBD2 (5 bases each). Germline V gene sequence: CDR1 MNHEY, CDR2 SVGAGI. V was trimmed by 4 bases and J by 0 bases, leaving 13 bases between them. The CDR3 sequence is 15 residues long. In DNA, the CDR3 is TGTGCCAGCAGTTCGTCCGGGACGGACTCCTACGAGCAGTACTTC. It encodes CASSSSGTDSYEQYF.

This rearrangement joins TRBV15 to TRBJ1-1, with D perhaps TRBD1 (5 bases). Germline V gene lookup returns CDR1 LNHNV and CDR2 YYDKDF (reference sequence). The CDR3 has 13 residues. Trimming pared 3 bases from V and 7 bases from J, leaving 12 bases between. The DNA for the CDR3 is TGTGCCACCAGCAGCCGGGGGGTCCGTGAAGCTTTCTTT. It encodes CATSSRGVREAFF.